These 18 T cell receptor beta chains share one sample of origin, sequenced in a study of regulatory T cells in long-lasting Graves disease. Relying on iRepertoire HTBI primers and Arm-PCR of CDR3 regions, the team built TCR beta libraries. TCRdb re-analysed the multiplex PCR reads in MiXCR, keeping a single row per CDR3 protein. This sample has over 450,000 distinct CDR3 sequences, with about 11% found just once. Time point indicated: newly diagnosed GD, antithyroid drugs for less than 3 months. From PBMCs, RNA was extracted and then used to make the TCR library. These data were also filed under a second study, of T cells in Graves' hyperthyroidism and ophthalmopathy.

This sample comprised peripheral blood mononuclear cells (PBMCs), obtained at new diagnosis, from a patient treated with antithyroid drugs. These receptors came from a woman under 40 with Graves disease.

This clonotype was detected ten times or more. The V call is TRBV19, the J call TRBJ2-1; D unresolved. Trimming took off 0 bases at V and 0 bases at J, with 21 bases between the two ends. This CDR3 is 20 amino acids long. Germline assignment: CDR1 LNHDA and CDR2 SQIVND (reference sequence). In DNA form, the CDR3 reads TGTGCCAGTAGTATAGATAGTATTGGTTCTTCCCAAAGCTCCTACAATGAGCAGTTCTTC. Protein: CASSIDSIGSSQSSYNEQFF.

Concerning this clonotype: A single base separates this from a much larger clone, so it may be a read error. This chain uses TRBV11-3 with TRBJ2-1; 7 nucleotides line up with TRBD2. The length of the CDR3 is 15 residues. V trimming: 4 bases; J trimming: 7 bases; junction bases outside the gene matches: 10. The germline V gene encodes CDR1 SGHNT and CDR2 YENEEA. The CDR3 DNA follows: TGTGCCAGCAGCTCAAGGGCGGGAGAGTATAATGAGCAGTTCTTC. Protein product: CASSSRAGEYNEQFF. The full variable domain, its missing parts supplied by reference TRBV11-3 and TRBJ2-1, is EAGVVQSPRYKIIEKKQPVAFWCNPISGHNTLYWYLQNLGQGPELLIRYENEEAVDDSQLPKDRFSAERLKGVDSTLKIQPAELGDSAVYLCASSSRAGEYNEQFFGPGTRLTVL.

Remarks on this clonotype: At one end the junction does not follow the germline gene, possibly because of a read error. The V gene is TRBV30, the J gene TRBJ2-2; D unclear. CDR1 and CDR2 (germline): GTSNPN, SVGIG (reference sequence). CDR3 length: 14 amino acids. CDR3 bases: TGTGCCCGGAGTAGTAAGAGGACGGCCGGGGAGCTGTTTTTT. It specifies CARSSKRTAGELFF.

Concerning this clonotype: The junction departs from germline at one end; a sequencing error may be responsible. The gene calls are TRBV2 and TRBJ2-6; 12 nucleotides match TRBD1. Germline V gene sequence: CDR1 SNHLY, CDR2 FYNNEI. This CDR3 region has 16 residues. The CDR3 nucleotides are TGTGCCAGCAGACCAAGACCGGGACAGGGGGCCTACGTCCTGACTTTC. As protein: CASRPRPGQGAYVLTF.

This clonotype was picked up a small number of times. This may be a read error, as it is one base from a much larger clone. The chain is built from TRBV27 and TRBJ2-7; no definite D call. The CDR3 is 16 residues long. Per the germline V gene, CDR1 is MNHEY and CDR2 is SMNVEV (reference sequence). CDR3: CASSLNFAAAPYEQCF. The CDR3 DNA reads as TGTGCCAGCAGTTTAAACTTCGCGGCAGCCCCCTACGAGCAGTGCTTC.

This clonotype was seen ten or more times. The V gene is TRBV30, the J gene TRBJ2-1, with D possibly being TRBD1 (6 bases). The V gene's germline CDR1 is GTSNPN and CDR2 SVGIG (reference sequence). This CDR3 spans 14 amino acids. Trimming removed 1 base at V and 4 bases at J, with 11 bases between. In DNA form, the CDR3 reads TGTGCCTGGAGTGCCCGGACAGTATACAATGAGCAGTTCTTC. Encoded protein: CAWSARTVYNEQFF.

Concerning this clonotype: Being one base from a much bigger clone, this may be a read error. The V call is TRBV10-1, the J call TRBJ1-1; D is uncertain. This CDR3 is 15 amino acids long. Germline assignment: CDR1 WNHNN and CDR2 SYGVQD (reference sequence). V lost 7 bases, J lost 1 base, and 16 bases lay in between. The CDR3 is CASNHRCRGNTEAFF. The CDR3 bases are TGCGCCAGCAATCACCGGTGTCGGGGGAACACTGAAGCTTTCTTT.

This clonotype was seen many times. The V gene is TRBV29-1, the J gene TRBJ1-4, with D uncertain. This CDR3 has 14 residues. Trimming took 2 bases from V and 9 from J, leaving 16 bases between them. The germline CDR1 and CDR2 sequences are SQVTM and ANQGSEA. The CDR3 loop reads CSVEFVRSPKKLFF. CDR3 bases: TGCAGCGTTGAATTTGTCAGGTCTCCGAAAAAACTGTTTTTT.

This clonotype was picked up a small number of times. A read error may produce the germline difference seen at one junction end. The rearrangement links TRBV20-1 to TRBJ2-5; D gene unclear. The CDR3 loop spans 13 amino acids. The germline V gene encodes CDR1 DFQATT and CDR2 SNEGSKA (reference sequence). CDR3 nucleotides: TGCAGTGCTGGAGAAAACAGCCAAGAGACCCAGTACTTC. Encoded protein: CSAGENSQETQYF.

This clonotype was detected many times. The rearrangement joins TRBV12-3 or TRBV12-4 to TRBJ2-5, with no clear D. Deletions cut 3 bases from V and 2 bases from J, with 13 bases between. The CDR3 runs to 15 residues. CDR3 protein: CASSFRWRRQETQYF. CDR3 nucleotide sequence: TGTGCCAGCAGTTTTAGGTGGCGTCGGCAAGAGACCCAGTACTTC.

This clonotype was detected many times. The chain has TRBV27 and TRBJ2-3; 10 nucleotides align to TRBD2. This CDR3 contains 16 residues. V lost 6 bases and J lost 2; bases outside the gene matches: 8. Germline lookup yields CDR1 MNHEY and CDR2 SMNVEV (reference sequence). Written as DNA, the CDR3 is TGTGCCAGCAGCCTTTTAGCGGGAGGAATCACAGATACGCAGTATTTT. Its translation is CASSLLAGGITDTQYF.

This clonotype was seen repeatedly, ten times or more. The chain links TRBV3-1 to TRBJ2-7, with 7 bases lining up with TRBD2. CDR3 length: 16 residues. Trimming took 1 base from V and 1 from J; bases not matched to a gene: 7. CDR1 is LGHDT, CDR2 YNNKEL, per germline (reference sequence). The CDR3 here is CASSQVSLAESYEQYF. The CDR3 coding sequence is TGTGCCAGCAGCCAAGTTTCTCTAGCGGAATCCTACGAGCAGTACTTC.

This clonotype has a handful of counts. The genes are TRBV4-3 and TRBJ2-5; D not certain. The DNA matches TRBJ2-1 better at its end, which makes the J call doubtful. CDR3 size: 15 residues. Germline loops: CDR1 LGHNA, CDR2 YSLEER. In DNA form, the CDR3 reads TGCGCCAGCAGCCAAGCCAGCAGCTTGGGCAATGAGCAGTTCTTC. The encoded protein is CASSQASSLGNEQFF.

There are many counts of this clonotype. The chain recombines TRBV19 with TRBJ2-2; maybe TRBD1 (6 bases). Germline V CDR1 and CDR2: LNHDA, SQIVND (reference sequence). Trimming removed 3 bases from V and 6 bases from J, with 11 bases in between. The CDR3 totals 14 residues. CDR3 DNA: TGTGCCAGTAGTATGACAGGTTTTTCCGGGGAGCTGTTTTTT. Its protein is CASSMTGFSGELFF. The variable domain in full, completed from reference TRBV19 and TRBJ2-2, reads DGGITQSPKYLFRKEGQNVTLSCEQNLNHDAMYWYRQDPGQGLRLIYYSQIVNDFQKGDIAEGYSVSREKKESFPLTVTSAQKNPTAFYLCASSMTGFSGELFFGEGSRLTVL.

The chain uses TRBV9 and TRBJ1-2, with D unresolved. Looked up from germline, CDR1 is SGDLS and CDR2 is YYNGEE. This CDR3 is 13 amino acids long. Trimming removed 0 bases from V and 8 bases from J, with 11 bases in between. In DNA form, the CDR3 reads TGTGCCAGCAGCGTAGGTCAGAGTGGGGGCTACACCTTC. This codes for CASSVGQSGGYTF.

This clonotype has ten or more counts. The CDR3 sequence: CSAVFGAGYNQPQHF. CDR3 DNA: TGCAGTGCCGTGTTTGGCGCGGGATACAATCAGCCCCAGCATTTT. V gene TRBV20-1 combines with J gene TRBJ1-5, with D unresolved. V was shortened by 6 bases and J by 3 bases, with 18 bases between the two germline ends. CDR1 and CDR2 (germline): DFQATT, SNEGSKA (reference sequence). There are 15 residues in the CDR3.

In its sample, this clonotype was seen many times. This chain links TRBV20-1 with TRBJ1-1; the D gene is possibly TRBD1 (6 bases). V was clipped by 5 bases and J by 0 bases, with 13 bases between them. The germline gives CDR1 DFQATT, CDR2 SNEGSKA (reference sequence). The CDR3 consists of 14 residues. CDR3 in amino acids: CSAGPTGLNTEAFF. The CDR3 nucleotides read TGCAGTGCTGGTCCTACAGGGCTGAACACTGAAGCTTTCTTT.

There are many counts of this clonotype. This chain connects TRBV7-2 to TRBJ2-3; 10 positions agree with TRBD2. After removal of 3 bases from V and 4 bases from J, the junction contained 4 bases not matched to a gene. Germline V gene lookup returns CDR1 SGHTA and CDR2 FQGNSA. The CDR3 runs 15 residues. In DNA form, the CDR3 reads TGTGCCAGCAGCTTGAGCGGGAGGGCATCAGATACGCAGTATTTT. Translated, it gives CASSLSGRASDTQYF. The full variable domain, with the rest looked up from reference TRBV7-2 and TRBJ2-3, is GAGVSQSPSNKVTEKGKDVELRCDPISGHTALYWYRQSLGQGLEFLIYFQGNSAPDKSGLPSDRFSAERTGGSVSTLTIQRTQQEDSAVYLCASSLSGRASDTQYFGPGTRLTVL.